A single sample gave rise to the 16 T cell receptor beta chains below, sequenced in a study of regulatory T cells in long-lasting Graves disease. Time point here: persistent/refractory GD, antithyroid drugs over 5 years with positive TRAb. From RNA extracted from PBMCs, the TCR library was made. For TCR beta, libraries came from iRepertoire HTBI primers and Arm-PCR of CDR3 regions. TCRdb re-analysed the multiplex PCR reads in MiXCR, keeping a single row per CDR3 protein. The sample consists of under 500,000 distinct CDR3 sequences, less than 25% of them appearing once. Here the sequenced sample was peripheral blood mononuclear cells (PBMCs), taken when the disease was refractory, from a patient treated with antithyroid drugs. All receptors derive from a female donor with Graves disease.

The J gene is TRBJ2-7, the V gene TRBV4-1; 10 bases map to TRBD2. The CDR3 runs 16 residues. The J segment lost 7 bases and the V segment lost 4 bases, leaving 13 bases of the junction unmatched. Germline CDR1 MGHRA, CDR2 YSYEKL. In DNA, the CDR3 is TGCGCCAGCAGCCCGCATGGGGGGCTAGCGGGGGCGGAGCAGTACTTC. It yields the protein CASSPHGGLAGAEQYF.

The rearrangement links TRBV19 to TRBJ1-5; perhaps TRBD1 as D (6 bases). Trimming cost V 4 bases and J 6 bases, with 10 bases left between them. This CDR3 is built from 13 residues. Germline assignment: CDR1 LNHDA and CDR2 SQIVND (reference sequence). Written as DNA, the CDR3 is TGTGCCAGTAGTACAGGGGTTAGTCAGCCCCAGCATTTT. This gives the protein CASSTGVSQPQHF. The full variable domain, its missing parts supplied by reference TRBV19 and TRBJ1-5, is DGGITQSPKYLFRKEGQNVTLSCEQNLNHDAMYWYRQDPGQGLRLIYYSQIVNDFQKGDIAEGYSVSREKKESFPLTVTSAQKNPTAFYLCASSTGVSQPQHFGDGTRLSIL.

This clonotype was observed at least ten times. The chain recombines TRBV7-9 with TRBJ2-7, with D maybe TRBD1 (6 bases). Trimming removed 5 bases from V and 2 bases from J, with 16 bases in between. There are 15 residues in the CDR3. Per germline, CDR1 SEHNR and CDR2 FQNEAQ (reference sequence). The CDR3 DNA reads as TGTGCCAGCAGCCCATACACGACAGGAGCCTACGAGCAGTACTTC. This sequence encodes CASSPYTTGAYEQYF. The full variable domain, rest sourced from reference TRBV7-9 and TRBJ2-7, is DTGVSQNPRHKITKRGQNVTFRCDPISEHNRLYWYRQTLGQGPEFLTYFQNEAQLEKSRLLSDRFSAERPKGSFSTLEIQRTEQGDSAMYLCASSPYTTGAYEQYFGPGTRLTVT.

This clonotype was observed many times. V is TRBV28 and J is TRBJ1-2; 7 bases fit TRBD1. With 4 bases clipped from V and 5 bases from J, the junction kept 7 bases outside the gene matches. The CDR3 is made up of 14 amino acids. Looked up from germline, CDR1 is MDHEN and CDR2 is SYDVKM. The CDR3 spells CASSSSGTVYGYTF. The CDR3 DNA follows: TGTGCCAGCAGTTCTTCCGGGACAGTATATGGCTACACCTTC.

This clonotype has ten or more counts. This rearrangement joins TRBV27 to TRBJ1-5, with D unresolved. CDR1 MNHEY and CDR2 SMNVEV come from the germline V gene (reference sequence). The CDR3 contains 15 residues. V was cut by 2 bases and J by 6 bases, with 14 bases left in between. In nucleotides, the CDR3 is TGTGCCAGCAGTTTAGGTCCTAGAGGCAGTCAGCCCCAGCATTTT. It specifies CASSLGPRGSQPQHF.

This clonotype came up many times. V and J are TRBV2 and TRBJ2-4; D possibly corresponds to TRBD1 (6 bases). The germline CDR1 and CDR2 sequences are SNHLY and FYNNEI. The CDR3 covers 15 residues. V was cut by 8 bases and J by 0 bases, with 14 bases left in between. CDR3: CASELGQLAKNIQYF. The CDR3 DNA reads TGTGCCAGCGAACTTGGACAGCTAGCCAAAAACATTCAGTACTTC. Combining the CDR3 with reference TRBV2 and TRBJ2-4 gives the whole variable domain EPEVTQTPSHQVTQMGQEVILRCVPISNHLYFYWYRQILGQKVEFLVSFYNNEISEKSEIFDDQFSVERPDGSNFTLKIRSTKLEDSAMYFCASELGQLAKNIQYFGAGTRLSVL.

The CDR3 reads CASSPRGGSYEQFF. CDR3 sequence (DNA): TGTGCCAGCAGCCCGAGGGGGGGGTCCTATGAGCAGTTCTTC. This chain links TRBV9 with TRBJ2-1; a possible D gene is TRBD2 (7 bases). The germline V gene has CDR1 SGDLS and CDR2 YYNGEE. Trimming left V 4 bases short and J 8 bases short, with 16 bases between. The CDR3 runs 14 residues.

This clonotype was detected ten times or more. The genes are TRBV2 and TRBJ2-7, with 10 nucleotides matching TRBD2. This CDR3 is 15 amino acids long. Germline CDR1 SNHLY, CDR2 FYNNEI. Unmatched junction bases numbered 4, after V lost 1 base and J lost 4 bases. The CDR3 here is CASSEVLAGEYEQYF. CDR3 nucleotides: TGTGCCAGCAGTGAAGTCCTAGCGGGAGAGTACGAGCAGTACTTC.

The chain joins TRBV19 to TRBJ2-7; D is perhaps TRBD2 (5 bases). Germline CDR1 is LNHDA and CDR2 is SQIVND (reference sequence). This CDR3 is built from 12 residues. Trimming pared 10 bases from V and 2 bases from J, leaving 12 bases between. The CDR3 here is CATRTEAYEQYF. The CDR3 DNA follows: TGTGCCACCCGGACTGAAGCCTACGAGCAGTACTTC. Full variable domain (missing parts from reference TRBV19 and TRBJ2-7): DGGITQSPKYLFRKEGQNVTLSCEQNLNHDAMYWYRQDPGQGLRLIYYSQIVNDFQKGDIAEGYSVSREKKESFPLTVTSAQKNPTAFYLCATRTEAYEQYFGPGTRLTVT.

At least ten counts were recorded for this clonotype. This sequence joins TRBV28 and TRBJ1-1, with D perhaps TRBD1 (5 bases). Trimming took 6 bases from V and 1 from J, leaving 9 bases between them. This CDR3 comprises 13 residues. Germline-derived CDR1 and CDR2 are MDHEN and SYDVKM. This CDR3 reads CASSRVRNTEAFF. The DNA of the CDR3 is TGTGCCAGCAGCAGGGTTCGGAACACTGAAGCTTTCTTT.

This clonotype appeared many times. CDR3 in DNA: TGTGCCTGGGATGACAGGGGGACTGAAGCTTTCTTT. It encodes CAWDDRGTEAFF. The gene calls are TRBV30 and TRBJ1-1, with TRBD1 matching over 9 bases. There are 12 residues in the CDR3. Per the germline V gene, CDR1 is GTSNPN and CDR2 is SVGIG (reference sequence). V shed 5 bases, J shed 5 bases, and the junction held 3 bases outside the gene matches.

This clonotype turned up a few times. The rearrangement uses TRBV24-1 and TRBJ2-2; D is undetermined. V was pared by 2 bases and J by 2 bases, with 11 bases between. CDR1 KGHDR and CDR2 SFDVKD come from the germline V gene. There are 16 residues in the CDR3. DNA of the CDR3: TGTGCCACCAGTGATTCGGCTAGATCCAACACCGGGGAGCTGTTTTTT. It is translated as CATSDSARSNTGELFF.

The chain employs TRBV12-3 or TRBV12-4 and TRBJ1-1; TRBD1 aligns across 8 bases. The J segment lost 7 bases and the V segment lost 5 bases, leaving 6 bases of the junction unmatched. This CDR3 is 13 amino acids long. CDR3 coding DNA: TGTGCCAGCAGTCTTGCAGGGGGCCTTGAAGCTTTCTTT. This gives the protein CASSLAGGLEAFF.

This clonotype came up a few times. This chain links TRBV19 with TRBJ1-5; TRBD1 matches at 11 bases. The germline CDR1 and CDR2 sequences are LNHDA and SQIVND (reference sequence). This CDR3 is 14 amino acids long. With 7 bases clipped from V and 7 bases from J, the junction kept 6 bases outside the gene matches. For the CDR3, the DNA is TGTGCCAGTACCGGGACAGGGGGTCGGCAGCCCCAGCATTTT. Its protein is CASTGTGGRQPQHF. Full variable domain (missing parts from reference TRBV19 and TRBJ1-5): DGGITQSPKYLFRKEGQNVTLSCEQNLNHDAMYWYRQDPGQGLRLIYYSQIVNDFQKGDIAEGYSVSREKKESFPLTVTSAQKNPTAFYLCASTGTGGRQPQHFGDGTRLSIL.

This clonotype was recorded many times. V and J are TRBV6-1 and TRBJ2-7, with D perhaps matching TRBD1 (7 bases). V was pared by 5 bases and J by 3 bases, with 14 bases between. The CDR3 sequence is 14 residues long. CDR1 MNHNS and CDR2 SASEGT come from the germline V gene. CDR3 amino acids: CASSTQGGHYEQYF. CDR3 DNA: TGTGCCAGCAGTACGCAGGGGGGTCACTACGAGCAGTACTTC.

This sequence joins TRBV2 and TRBJ2-5, with 8 bases lining up with TRBD1. Per the germline V gene, CDR1 is SNHLY and CDR2 is FYNNEI. Trimming cost V 3 bases and J 4 bases; bases outside gene matches: 7. The CDR3 is 15 residues long. The DNA of the CDR3 is TGTGCCAGCAGTGATGGGACAGGACCCAGAGAGACCCAGTACTTC. This codes for CASSDGTGPRETQYF. The entire variable domain, with the rest obtained from reference TRBV2 and TRBJ2-5, is as follows: EPEVTQTPSHQVTQMGQEVILRCVPISNHLYFYWYRQILGQKVEFLVSFYNNEISEKSEIFDDQFSVERPDGSNFTLKIRSTKLEDSAMYFCASSDGTGPRETQYFGPGTRLLVL.